This T cell receptor beta chain was sequenced in a study of cytomegalovirus exposure and HLA in healthy donors. Overall study: Most donors, approximately 82% of several hundred genotyped, fell in the Caucasian-associated ancestry cluster. Findings and limits, study-wide: The only immune exposure information that was available was CMV serostatus. Several of the most significant clusters appeared, in a later analysis, to be linked to common viral pathogens.

Use of 60 Vbeta and 13 Jbeta primers characterized the PCR. Clones were read by immunoSEQ multiplex PCR, and TCRdb kept only the in-frame ones, dropping some. The table has tens of thousands of clones, 65% to 85% seen once; the top ten hold about 4%. To note about this clone: Its antigen remains unknown.

This CDR3 is built from 14 residues. V was trimmed by 5 bases and J by 3 bases, leaving 14 bases between them. CDR1 and CDR2 from the germline V gene are MNHEY and SVGAGI. The TCR originated in a man aged 45-60 years in good health and CMV-seronegative. Sequences were obtained from PBMCs. The chain employs TRBV6-5 and TRBJ2-7; perhaps TRBD2 as D (6 bases). The CDR3 loop reads CASSPLSGLYEQYF. CDR3 DNA: TGTGCCAGCAGTCCCCTTAGCGGCCTCTACGAGCAGTACTTC.